This T cell receptor (beta chain) was profiled in a study of OX40 agonist ivuxolimab in advanced cancers. Study-level findings and limits: Certain nonresponding patients likewise had low normalized T-cell clonal expansion.

Repertoires were generated with immunoSEQ multiplex PCR, while TCRdb's copy carries only in-frame clones and drops some. The sample contains around 150,000 clones, around 94% of which appear only once. This clone occurred once. Its antigen is unidentified. The ends lost 6 bases at V and 0 bases at J; junction bases unmatched: 8. Germline CDR1 and CDR2: LNHDA and SQIVND (reference sequence). This CDR3 spans 15 amino acids. This receptor was obtained from an adult with an advanced solid tumor such as melanoma, head and neck, liver or kidney cancer. J is TRBJ2-7 and V is TRBV19, with 7 bases that match TRBD1. This material consisted of CD4+ or CD8+ T cells sorted from blood, taken in a trial of the OX40 agonist ivuxolimab. The CDR3 protein is CASSRNRDSSYEQYF. The CDR3 DNA reads as TGTGCCAGTAGCAGAAACCGGGACAGCTCCTACGAGCAGTACTTC.